The TCR beta chain described here comes from a study of blood T cell repertoires in COVID-19 (TCRdb year 2020). The study in broad terms: Collaborator samples came from the United States, Italy and Spain and covered acute and convalescent phases of COVID-19. Sample metadata almost always included a de-identified subject ID, COVID-19 status, age in years and sex. The samples were drawn from the first 160 participants of the ongoing ImmuneRACE study and from some 1,300 subjects provided by 6 global collaborators. A freely available public database, intended as a resource for researchers studying the immune response to SARS-CoV-2, is where the repertoires were released. Where available, HLA class I and class II types were obtained from metadata supplied by the sample provider rather than from assay-based typing. Deeply sampled blood TCRbeta repertoires from subjects exposed to, actively infected with, or recovered from COVID-19 were included in the dataset. The material from the prospective study consisted of cDNA or gDNA derived from T cells, B-cell-depleted T cells, or PBMCs. Broad study findings and their caveats: Clinical and demographic metadata were provided uncurated, with the amount varying by source and participant.

Whole blood was collected in K2EDTA tubes by collaborating institutions according to the institutions' own protocols. Collaborator samples were shipped for TCRbeta analysis as frozen whole blood, isolated PBMCs, or DNA extracted from either sample type. TCRbeta CDR3 regions were amplified from genomic DNA by means of the immunoSEQ Assay, a bias-controlled multiplex PCR. Processing in the source paper ran as follows. Nucleated cell counts per sample were estimated from amplification of reference gene primers within the assay. To quantify the absolute abundance of each unique TCRbeta CDR3 rearrangement, sequence reads were collapsed and filtered. For each sample, productive Simpson clonality was calculated by taking the square root of Simpson's diversity index across productive rearrangements. TCRdb holds this immuneACCESS table with in-frame rearrangements only. Some clones are missing; in checked studies, unresolved V genes explain under half, and the rest has no known cause. The V and J calls and clone size come from that table; D and trimming were worked out from the DNA. The sample table shows approximately 240,000 clones, and roughly 84% are seen once. Of the sample, roughly 2.4% is held by the ten largest clones.

Comment on this clone: No cognate antigen has been identified for it. Base qualities were left out, and no much larger clone turns up one base away.

Source material: peripheral blood. This receptor was obtained from a woman aged 55-69 years with acute or convalescent COVID-19.

This receptor carries the CDR3 CAISGALAGGNEQFF. The DNA sequence is given as TGTGCCATCAGTGGGGCTCTAGCGGGGGGCAATGAGCAGTTCTTC. The rearrangement joined TRBV10-3 to TRBJ2-1; 11 junctional bases match TRBD2. Inclusive of the bounding cysteine and phenylalanine, the CDR3 is 15 residues long. The retained sequence is limited to the CDR3, 45 bases, with the frame set at the first base. V lost 4 bases and J lost 6 bases, and the count of bases not matched to a germline gene is 5. Based on the germline V gene, the CDR1 and CDR2 sequences are ENHRY and SYGVKD.